The rows below give T cell receptor beta chains drawn from one sample of a study of identical twins. TCRdb processed the 5' RACE reads anew with MiXCR; each CDR3 protein has one entry. The sample yields 1.5 million to 2 million distinct CDR3 sequences, about 32% seen once. The specimen sequenced was cord blood. These receptors were taken from a newborn girl in good health. Each CDR3 is given with its conserved first and last residue. D genes are given only for firm matches. Size tells how often a clone was seen (once, few, many) or the class of an expanded clone, and some rows leave it out.

V gene	D gene	clone size	J gene	CDR3 DNA	CDR3 protein
TRBV3-1	NA	few	TRBJ2-1	TGTGCCAGCAGCCAAGATTCCACCCTCTTGAGCTCCTACAATGAGCAGTTCTTC	CASSQDSTLLSSYNEQFF
TRBV4-2	NA	NA	TRBJ1-5	TGTGCCAGCAGCCCCGGTTCCCGGGGTCGGCCTCAGCCCCAGCATTTT	CASSPGSRGRPQPQHF
TRBV28	NA	NA	TRBJ1-2	TGTGCCAGCAGTCCGGACAGCCCCTGGGGCTACACCTTC	CASSPDSPWGYTF
TRBV18	NA	NA	TRBJ2-2	TGTGCCAGCTCACCCACACTAGGCCCGACCGGGGAGCTGTTTTTT	CASSPTLGPTGELFF
TRBV29-1	NA	NA	TRBJ1-2	TGCAGCGTTGAAGGGAACTCTAAGGGGTATGGCTACACCTTC	CSVEGNSKGYGYTF
TRBV20-1	TRBD1	NA	TRBJ1-1	TGCAGTGCTTCACAGGGGGAGACAGACACTGAAGCTTTCTTT	CSASQGETDTEAFF
TRBV12-3/TRBV12-4	NA	many	TRBJ1-5	TGTGCCAGCAGTTTTGGGCAGAGCAATCAGCCCCAGCATTTT	CASSFGQSNQPQHF
TRBV4-1	TRBD2	NA	TRBJ2-3	TGCGCCAGCAGCCAAGTTAGCGGGGGGCAGCATACGCAGTATTTT	CASSQVSGGQHTQYF
TRBV7-2	TRBD2	NA	TRBJ2-1	TGTGCCAGCAGCTTTACTAGCGGGGGGCGATATTACAATGAGCAGTTCTTC	CASSFTSGGRYYNEQFF
TRBV20-1	TRBD1	few	TRBJ2-7	TGCAGTGCTGGAGAGCAAGGACAGGGGAGGTACGAGCAGTACTTC	CSAGEQGQGRYEQYF
TRBV11-2	NA	few	TRBJ1-2	TGTGCCAGCAGCCCGGCTTGGACAGATGTTAACTATGGCTACACCTTC	CASSPAWTDVNYGYTF
TRBV4-2	NA	NA	TRBJ2-3	TGTGCCAGCACCCGATCGGAGGGAGAGAGTACAGATACGCAGTATTTT	CASTRSEGESTDTQYF
TRBV7-2	TRBD1	few	TRBJ2-7	TGTGCCAGCAGCACCCAGACAGGGGGTCACTACGAGCAGTACTTC	CASSTQTGGHYEQYF
TRBV28	NA	once	TRBJ2-1	TGTGCCAGCACCACCGCTCAGGGTGGGTCCTCCTACGAGCAGTTCTTC	CASTTAQGGSSYEQFF
TRBV5-6	TRBD2	many	TRBJ2-7	TGTGCCAGCAGCCTGACCAGGACTAGCTACGAGCAGTACTTC	CASSLTRTSYEQYF
TRBV25-1	NA	few	TRBJ2-7	TGTGCCAGCAGTGGAATCCGGGACATCCCCTACGAGCAGTACTTC	CASSGIRDIPYEQYF
TRBV29-1	TRBD1	few	TRBJ2-7	TGCAGCGTTGCGGCAGGGGGCGTGTACGAGCAGTACTTC	CSVAAGGVYEQYF
TRBV6-5	NA	NA	TRBJ2-3	TGTGCCAGCAGTTACTCGAAGTCCTACCGTCATACGCAGTATTTT	CASSYSKSYRHTQYF
TRBV20-1	TRBD1	NA	TRBJ1-5	TGCAGTGCTAGAGAGACAGGGCGAAGTCAGCCCCAGCATTTT	CSARETGRSQPQHF
TRBV10-3	TRBD1	NA	TRBJ2-2	TGTGCCACAGGGGGCAGCACCGGGGAGCTGTTTTTT	CATGGSTGELFF
TRBV4-1	NA	many	TRBJ2-3	TGCGCCAGCAGCCTCGAGCTAGCGACGACCACAGATACGCAGTATTTT	CASSLELATTTDTQYF
TRBV7-2	NA	few	TRBJ2-7	TGTGCCAGCAGCTCACAACTAGAGTCGTCCTACGAGCAGTACTTC	CASSSQLESSYEQYF
TRBV29-1	NA	NA	TRBJ2-1	TGCAGCGTTGAAGGGGGGATGCTTCGCGAGACCCAGTTCTTC	CSVEGGMLRETQFF
TRBV4-1	NA	NA	TRBJ1-2	TGCGCCAGCAGCCCCTCAAACAACCCGTATGGCTACACCTTC	CASSPSNNPYGYTF
TRBV10-3	TRBD1	NA	TRBJ1-6	TGTGCCATCAGTGAGCCGGGACAGGGGGCTTCACCCCTCCACTTT	CAISEPGQGASPLHF
TRBV5-1	NA	few	TRBJ1-4	TGCGCCAGCAGCTTGGCCGGATACTTTAATGAAAAACTGTTTTTT	CASSLAGYFNEKLFF
TRBV28	NA	NA	TRBJ2-7	TGTGCCAGCAGTTTTAACCTAGGACAGCCTAGCTCCTACGAGCAGTACTTC	CASSFNLGQPSSYEQYF
TRBV20-1	NA	NA	TRBJ2-3	TGCGGTGCTAGAGATCCCCGAACTAGAGGACGGACAGATACGCAGTATTTT	CGARDPRTRGRTDTQYF
TRBV20-1	NA	few	TRBJ2-1	TGCAGTGCTAGAGATAAAGACAATGAGCAGTTCTTC	CSARDKDNEQFF
TRBV6-1	NA	few	TRBJ2-4	TGTGCCAGCAGTGAACTTATAGAGACAGTCAAAAACATTCAGTACTTC	CASSELIETVKNIQYF
TRBV28	NA	few	TRBJ2-1	TGTGCCAGCAGTTCGGGCGGGTACTACAATGAGCAGTTCTTC	CASSSGGYYNEQFF
TRBV6-2/TRBV6-3	TRBD1	NA	TRBJ2-1	TGTGCCAGCAGTTACCAGGGACAGGGGGCTGAGCAGTTCTTC	CASSYQGQGAEQFF
TRBV5-6	TRBD2	few	TRBJ2-1	TGTGCCAGCAGTCTACTAGCGGGAGTCATCTACAATGAGCAGTTCTTC	CASSLLAGVIYNEQFF
TRBV5-1	NA	NA	TRBJ1-6	TGCGCCAGCAGCTTGTTACCCAGGGGTCTTTATAATTCACCCCTCCACTTT	CASSLLPRGLYNSPLHF